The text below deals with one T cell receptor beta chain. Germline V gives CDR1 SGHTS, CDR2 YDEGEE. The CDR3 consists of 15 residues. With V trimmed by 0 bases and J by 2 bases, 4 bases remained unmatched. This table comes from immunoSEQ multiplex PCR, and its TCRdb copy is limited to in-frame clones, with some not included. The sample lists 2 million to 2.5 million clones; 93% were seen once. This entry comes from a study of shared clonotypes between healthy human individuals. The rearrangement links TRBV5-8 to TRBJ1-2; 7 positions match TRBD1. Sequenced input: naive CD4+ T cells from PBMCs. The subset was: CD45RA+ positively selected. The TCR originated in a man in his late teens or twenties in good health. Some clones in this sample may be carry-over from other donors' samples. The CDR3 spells CASSLAATGNYGYTF. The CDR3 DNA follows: TGTGCCAGCAGCTTGGCCGCGACAGGGAACTATGGCTACACCTTC.